These 14 T cell receptor beta chains originate from one sample sequenced in a study of blood T cells in healthy people across ages. Sample-barcoded 5' priming and a J-beta primer mix drove a second PCR of 7 to 11 cycles. TCRdb used MiXCR to reprocess the 5' RACE reads, holding one entry per CDR3 protein. The repertoire has about 1,500,000 distinct CDR3 sequences, around 42% of them found once; the top ten carry roughly 7.9%. Source material: blood. The receptors stem from a woman aged 18-29 years in good health.

The chain has TRBV29-1 and TRBJ2-1; D is undetermined. Germline CDR1 and CDR2: SQVTM and ANQGSEA. The CDR3 contains 10 residues. V lost 4 bases, J lost 6 bases, and 4 bases lay in between. This chain's CDR3 is CSVAVNEQFF. The CDR3 DNA follows: TGCAGCGTTGCGGTCAATGAGCAGTTCTTC.

Comments on this clonotype: One junction end does not reproduce the germline sequence, and a read error may be involved. The V gene is TRBV2, the J gene TRBJ2-2, with a tentative D call TRBD1 (6 bases). CDR1 SNHLY and CDR2 FYNNEI come from the germline V gene. This CDR3 is built from 13 residues. The CDR3 sequence: CASAQGPTGQLFF. As DNA, the CDR3 is TGTGCCAGCGCCCAGGGGCCAACCGGGCAGCTGTTTTTT.

The J gene is TRBJ1-2, the V gene TRBV24-1; the D is unclear. Germline CDR1 and CDR2: KGHDR and SFDVKD. V lost 5 bases to trimming and J lost 3 bases, with 6 bases between them. This CDR3 region has 12 residues. CDR3 DNA sequence: TGTGCCACCAGTGGGGGTGACTATGGCTACACCTTC. Translating gives CATSGGDYGYTF.

The rearrangement joins TRBV3-1 to TRBJ2-7; 8 bases map to TRBD1. The CDR3 sequence is 15 residues long. Germline lookup yields CDR1 LGHDT and CDR2 YNNKEL (reference sequence). The V and J ends lost 2 bases and 3 bases, in that order; junction bases with no gene match: 6. The CDR3 reads CASSQPGTGIYEQYF. The CDR3 nucleotides read TGTGCCAGCAGCCAACCCGGGACAGGTATCTACGAGCAGTACTTC.

This rearrangement joins TRBV20-1 to TRBJ2-7; a weak D match, TRBD2 (6 bases). Germline loops: CDR1 DFQATT, CDR2 SNEGSKA (reference sequence). Trimming took off 5 bases at V and 5 bases at J, with 19 bases between the two ends. This CDR3 has 14 residues. CDR3 protein: CSAPTPAGSNEQYF. The CDR3 nucleotides are TGCAGTGCTCCGACCCCGGCGGGAAGCAACGAGCAGTACTTC.

J is TRBJ1-1 and V is TRBV9, with a possible D match to TRBD1 (5 bases). CDR3 length: 19 residues. The germline V gene has CDR1 SGDLS and CDR2 YYNGEE. The V end was cut by 4 bases, the J end by 2 bases, with 27 bases between. CDR3 coding DNA: TGTGCCAGCAGCCTCTTCGGGGTGTGGGGCGAGCCCTTTAACACTGAAGCTTTCTTT. This codes for CASSLFGVWGEPFNTEAFF.

This clonotype was counted a few times. The chain joins TRBV29-1 to TRBJ2-3; D is unclear. The germline V gene encodes CDR1 SQVTM and CDR2 ANQGSEA. The CDR3 loop spans 12 amino acids. The V end lost 2 bases, the J end lost 4 bases, and 7 bases lay between the germline ends. The CDR3 region is CSVENLSDTQYF. Written as DNA, the CDR3 is TGCAGCGTTGAAAATCTGTCAGATACGCAGTATTTT.

The rearrangement joins TRBV10-2 to TRBJ2-7, with TRBD2 matching 11 bases. TRBJ2-5 explains the end of the DNA better; the J call may be wrong. From germline, CDR1 is WSHSY and CDR2 SAAADI. This CDR3 contains 16 residues. Here the CDR3 reads CASRDGTSGFRETQYF. CDR3 coding DNA: TGCGCCAGCAGGGATGGGACTAGCGGATTCCGAGAGACCCAGTACTTC.

This chain links TRBV20-1 with TRBJ2-5; D is perhaps TRBD1 (6 bases). CDR3 length equals 16 residues. CDR1 is DFQATT, CDR2 SNEGSKA, per germline (reference sequence). V dropped 0 bases and J dropped 1 base, with 15 bases sitting between them. In DNA, the CDR3 is TGCAGTGCTAGAGATATAGGGGGAACCTTCCAAGAGACCCAGTACTTC. As protein: CSARDIGGTFQETQYF.

A note on this clonotype: One junction end disagrees with the germline gene, perhaps due to a read error. The gene calls are TRBV4-1 and TRBJ1-2, with 7 bases aligning to TRBD1. This CDR3 contains 18 residues. CDR1 is MGHRA and CDR2 is YSYEKL in the germline V gene. The CDR3 is CAGSQVRDVVGDRKRYTF. In DNA form, the CDR3 reads TGCGCCGGCAGCCAAGTAAGAGATGTAGTCGGGGACAGAAAGCGCTACACCTTC.

V usage is TRBV5-1 and J usage is TRBJ2-3; D gene ambiguous. The CDR3 loop spans 15 amino acids. The V end was cut by 0 bases, the J end by 0 bases, with 8 bases between. Germline V CDR1 and CDR2: SGHRS, YFSETQ. CDR3 in amino acids: CASSLDRSSTDTQYF. The CDR3 DNA follows: TGCGCCAGCAGCTTGGACAGATCTAGCACAGATACGCAGTATTTT.

This clonotype is a singleton in its sample. The chain combines TRBV3-1 with TRBJ2-1; 13 bases match TRBD2. Germline V gene lookup returns CDR1 LGHDT and CDR2 YNNKEL (reference sequence). V dropped 3 bases and J dropped 2; count of bases not matched to a gene: 4. CDR3 length: 17 amino acids. The CDR3 DNA is TGTGCCAGCAGCCATCAAACTAGCGGGGGGGCCTACAATGAGCAGTTCTTC. It specifies CASSHQTSGGAYNEQFF.

The chain uses TRBV5-5 and TRBJ2-4; D may correspond to TRBD1 or TRBD2 (5 bases each). CDR1 and CDR2 from the germline V gene are SGHKS and YYEKEE (reference sequence). The CDR3 is 13 residues long. V lost 4 bases and J lost 9, with 14 bases in between. In nucleotides, the CDR3 is TGTGCCAGCAGCACCTCAGGTGGGACCATTCAGTACTTC. It encodes CASSTSGGTIQYF.

This clonotype was recorded a few times. The chain uses TRBV5-1 and TRBJ2-3; D ambiguous. Germline V gene sequence: CDR1 SGHRS, CDR2 YFSETQ. The CDR3 totals 15 residues. V dropped 0 bases and J dropped 1 base, with 9 bases sitting between them. CDR3 nucleotides: TGCGCCAGCAGCTTGGAGTTACCTGGCACAGATACGCAGTATTTT. It yields the protein CASSLELPGTDTQYF.